This record looks at one T cell receptor beta chain sequence and its context. Its antigen is unknown. All donors had upfront surgery, without preoperative chemotherapy or radiotherapy, and never received immunotherapy. Donors were all either smokers or heavy second-hand smokers. Sequencing used immunoSEQ multiplex PCR; TCRdb keeps in-frame clones, though not all of them. In the table there are 2,500 or so clones, 82% of which are singletons. The sample comes from a study of T cells and copy number aberrations in small-cell lung cancer. Points from the study as a whole: All specimens were formalin-fixed paraffin-embedded tissue, prone to sequencing artifacts.

The receptor was derived from a man between 65 and 80 years old with small cell lung cancer. Sequencing was performed on normal tissue next to the tumor.

CDR3 DNA sequence: TGTGCCTGCCGGATGGGCGGGGAGACCCAGTACTTC. As protein: CACRMGGETQYF. The chain carries TRBV30 and TRBJ2-5; D is perhaps TRBD2 (5 bases). Deletions cut 6 bases from V and 5 bases from J, with 13 bases between. This CDR3 is 12 amino acids long. In germline, CDR1 is GTSNPN, CDR2 SVGIG (reference sequence).